This T cell receptor beta chain was observed in a study of blood T cell repertoires in COVID-19. About the research overall: The United States, Italy and Spain were the sources of the acute and convalescent COVID-19 samples.

This CDR3 is 12 amino acids long. V was shortened by 0 bases and J by 9 bases, with 6 bases between the two germline ends. Allocation to cohorts depended on clinical history reported by the participants. Original handling: Amplifying reference gene primers gave estimates of nucleated cell counts. The data were produced by immunoSEQ multiplex PCR, yet TCRdb's version contains in-frame clones alone and is incomplete. V and J calls and clone size are those listed in that table; D and trimming were worked out from the DNA. The table has 200,000 to 250,000 clones, 70% to 90% seen once. The receptor's source is a man in his thirties or forties who had recovered from COVID-19. The rearrangement links TRBV12-3 or TRBV12-4 to TRBJ2-1; D possibly corresponds to TRBD2 (5 bases). The specimen was PBMCs or T cells enriched from blood (not recorded which). The chain's CDR3 is CASSLARVEQFF. The CDR3 region has the DNA TGTGCCAGCAGTTTAGCGCGGGTTGAGCAGTTCTTC.